Listed here are 14 T cell receptor beta chains from one sample, sequenced in a study of blood T cells in healthy people across ages. Next came a second PCR, run for about 7 to 12 cycles, which used a sample-barcoded 5' primer along with a J-beta primer mix. TCRdb reprocessed the 5' RACE reads with MiXCR, giving one entry per CDR3 protein. The sample records about 970,000 distinct CDR3 sequences, roughly 51% being singletons. The sample comprised blood. The source is an older woman in good health.

The chain links TRBV10-3 to TRBJ2-7; the match to TRBD2 covers 12 bases. Germline V CDR1 and CDR2: ENHRY, SYGVKD. This CDR3 has 18 residues. V shed 7 bases and J 0 bases; nucleotides not matched to a gene: 13. The CDR3 nucleotides read TGTGCCATCAAGGCCCGGGCTAGCGGGAGGGCCTCCTCCTACGAGCAGTACTTC. This translates into CAIKARASGRASSYEQYF.

The chain couples TRBV29-1 to TRBJ2-3; 12 bases line up with TRBD2. With 8 bases clipped from V and 5 bases from J, the junction kept 8 bases outside the gene matches. This CDR3 contains 14 residues. Germline values: CDR1 SQVTM, CDR2 ANQGSEA. The CDR3 here is CSLTGTSGRDTQYF. CDR3 coding DNA: TGCAGCTTAACCGGGACTAGCGGGCGAGATACGCAGTATTTT.

Of note for this clonotype: At one end, the junction sequence differs from germline, possibly due to a read error. The chain links TRBV6-2 or TRBV6-3 to TRBJ1-1; no reliable D call. The CDR3 extends over 15 amino acids. Germline CDR1 reads MNHEY; CDR2 reads SVGEGT. CDR3 residues: CASSPMKIMNTEAFF. CDR3 in DNA: TGTGCCAGCAGTCCGATGAAAATTATGAACACTGAGGCTTTCTTT.

CDR3 nucleotides: TGTGCCAGCAGGCTAAGTGAAAAACTGTTTTTT. Its protein is CASRLSEKLFF. This rearrangement joins TRBV7-8 to TRBJ1-4; D unresolved. Trimming took off 6 bases at V and 7 bases at J, with 6 bases between the two ends. Germline V gene data show CDR1 as SGHVS and CDR2 as FQNEAQ. The CDR3 runs to 11 residues.

The CDR3: CASGRGLAAYEQYF. The CDR3 DNA reads as TGTGCCAGCGGGCGAGGACTAGCGGCCTACGAGCAGTACTTC. The chain recombines TRBV2 with TRBJ2-7, with 10 bases lining up with TRBD2. CDR1 SNHLY and CDR2 FYNNEI come from the germline V gene. The CDR3 has 14 residues. Trimming removed 8 bases from V and 2 bases from J; junction bases left unmatched: 6.

The chain's CDR3 is CASSKTGTPLYGYTF. The DNA for the CDR3 is TGTGCCAGCAGTAAAACCGGGACACCACTCTATGGCTACACCTTC. The chain joins TRBV6-2 or TRBV6-3 to TRBJ1-2; D may be TRBD1 (6 bases). The V end was cut by 5 bases, the J end by 4 bases, with 17 bases between. The CDR3 totals 15 residues. CDR1 and CDR2 (germline): MNHEY, SVGEGT.

V and J are TRBV12-3 or TRBV12-4 and TRBJ2-4; D uncertain. The V gene lost 5 bases and the J gene lost 15 bases, with 14 bases spanning the gap. This CDR3 has 11 residues. CDR3 sequence (DNA): TGTGCCAGCAGTGTTGCGGCCGAGCGGTACTTC. This translates into CASSVAAERYF.

The J gene is TRBJ2-1, the V gene TRBV28; D might be TRBD1 or TRBD2, each matching 5 bases. The V and J ends lost 8 bases and 3 bases respectively, with 11 bases between them. Germline lookup yields CDR1 MDHEN and CDR2 SYDVKM. The CDR3 is 13 amino acids. The CDR3 protein is CASLGTVYNEQFF. The CDR3 DNA reads TGTGCCAGCTTGGGGACGGTCTACAATGAGCAGTTCTTC. The variable domain in full, with the rest retrieved from reference TRBV28 and TRBJ2-1, is DVKVTQSSRYLVKRTGEKVFLECVQDMDHENMFWYRQDPGLGLRLIYFSYDVKMKEKGDIPEGYSVSREKKERFSLILESASTNQTSMYLCASLGTVYNEQFFGPGTRLTVL.

CDR3 sequence reads: CAWSVGGNTQYF. CDR3 in DNA: TGTGCCTGGAGTGTAGGAGGAAATACGCAGTATTTT. The chain couples TRBV30 to TRBJ2-3, with D possibly TRBD2 on 5 matching bases. Between the trimmed V and J ends, which lost 0 bases and 7 bases, there was a span of 8 bases. This CDR3 has 12 residues. CDR1 and CDR2 from the germline V gene are GTSNPN and SVGIG (reference sequence).

This clonotype showed up many times. The V gene is TRBV20-1, the J gene TRBJ2-7; D is ambiguous. Germline V lookup: CDR1 DFQATT, CDR2 SNEGSKA (reference sequence). Trimming shortened V by 7 bases and J by 3 bases, and 13 bases separated the two germline ends. The CDR3 spans 12 residues. CDR3 residues: CSVPGEVYEQYF. The CDR3 DNA reads as TGCAGTGTCCCAGGAGAAGTCTACGAGCAGTACTTC.

The gene calls are TRBV7-2 and TRBJ2-4, with D uncertain. The CDR3 has 13 amino acids. Trimming cost V 1 base and J 13 bases, with 14 bases left between them. Germline V CDR1 and CDR2: SGHTA, FQGNSA. Here the CDR3 DNA reads TGTGCCAGCAGCTTAGTAGAGGTCGGAGAGCAGTACTTC. It codes for CASSLVEVGEQYF.

The count of this clonotype is one. The V gene is TRBV7-2, the J gene TRBJ2-3, with 11 bases fitting TRBD2. The J segment lost 6 bases and the V segment lost 5 bases, leaving 7 bases of the junction unmatched. Per the germline V gene, CDR1 is SGHTA and CDR2 is FQGNSA. The CDR3 extends over 15 amino acids. CDR3 DNA sequence: TGTGCCAGCAGCGGGACTAGCGGATTCACGGATACGCAGTATTTT. It yields the protein CASSGTSGFTDTQYF.

The chain couples TRBV11-3 to TRBJ2-3; D assignment may be TRBD1 or TRBD2 (5 bases each). V was cut by 3 bases and J by 6 bases, with 10 bases left in between. The CDR3 is 13 amino acids. CDR1 is SGHNT and CDR2 is YENEEA in the germline V gene. In nucleotides, the CDR3 is TGTGCCAGCAGCTTCCCCGGGGCTGATACGCAGTATTTT. Translated, it gives CASSFPGADTQYF. Drawing the rest from reference TRBV11-3 and TRBJ2-3, the complete variable domain is EAGVVQSPRYKIIEKKQPVAFWCNPISGHNTLYWYLQNLGQGPELLIRYENEEAVDDSQLPKDRFSAERLKGVDSTLKIQPAELGDSAVYLCASSFPGADTQYFGPGTRLTVL.

V usage is TRBV28 and J usage is TRBJ2-3, with D possibly TRBD2 on 6 matching bases. The length of the CDR3 is 14 residues. Trimming stripped 8 bases from V and 2 bases from J, with 14 bases between. Germline-derived CDR1 and CDR2 are MDHEN and SYDVKM. The CDR3 here is CASGIPGLTDTQYF. In DNA, the CDR3 is TGTGCCAGCGGCATTCCGGGACTCACAGATACGCAGTATTTT.